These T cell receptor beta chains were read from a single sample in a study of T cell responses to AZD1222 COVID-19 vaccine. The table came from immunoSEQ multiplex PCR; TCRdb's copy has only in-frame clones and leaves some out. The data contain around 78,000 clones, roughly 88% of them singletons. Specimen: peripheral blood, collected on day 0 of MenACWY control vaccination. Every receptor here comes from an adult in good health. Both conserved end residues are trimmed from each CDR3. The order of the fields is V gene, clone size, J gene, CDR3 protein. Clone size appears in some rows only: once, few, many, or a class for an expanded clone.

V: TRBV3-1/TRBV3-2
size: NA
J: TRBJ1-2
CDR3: ASSQDKGRGYT

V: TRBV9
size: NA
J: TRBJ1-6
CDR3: ASSVGQGSSPLH

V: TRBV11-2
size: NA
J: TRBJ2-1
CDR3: ASSLRVTGALDNEQF

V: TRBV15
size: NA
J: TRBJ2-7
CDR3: ATSILSQASSYEQY

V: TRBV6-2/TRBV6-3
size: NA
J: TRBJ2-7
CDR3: ASSYFRGGARSYEQY

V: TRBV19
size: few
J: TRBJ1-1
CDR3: ASSIRQMNTEAF

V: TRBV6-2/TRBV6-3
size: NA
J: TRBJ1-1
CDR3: ASSNGWNTEAF

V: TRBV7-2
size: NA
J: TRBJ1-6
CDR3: ASSFSGGGSPLH

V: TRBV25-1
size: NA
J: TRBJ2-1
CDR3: ASSDTPPVGTGAHEQF

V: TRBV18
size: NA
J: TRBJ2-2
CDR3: ASSGNTGELF

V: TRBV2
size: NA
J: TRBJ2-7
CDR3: ASSLGTTYEQY